This T cell receptor (beta chain) appears in the sequencing data of a study of T cells in Graves' hyperthyroidism and ophthalmopathy. In its sample, this clonotype was seen a few times. Its matching antigen is unknown. A read error may be the cause here, since a much bigger clone is one base away. Trimming took 5 bases from V and 6 from J, leaving 13 bases between them. CDR1 is SGHAT and CDR2 is FQNNGV in the germline V gene. CDR3 size: 13 residues. The TCR beta CDR3 regions underwent amplification using RNA transcripts as the source. HTBI primers were used for first-round RT-PCR of the TCR CDR3. TCRdb reanalysed the multiplex PCR reads using MiXCR and keeps one entry per CDR3 protein. The sample consists of a few hundred thousand distinct CDR3 sequences, around a sixth of them appearing once. Study-wide results and limits: Progression to ophthalmopathy was predicted a median of about 6.6 months early.

Diagnosis relied on clinical symptoms, serum thyroxine and TRAb, thyroid ultrasound and orbital computed tomography. Fresh peripheral blood, about 9.3 ml, yielded the PBMCs. The gene calls are TRBV11-2 and TRBJ1-2; D is perhaps TRBD1 (6 bases). The receptor was isolated from a woman aged 18 to 35 with Graves' hyperthyroidism. Sample: blood. Written as DNA, the CDR3 is TGTGCCAGCAGCCCGGACAGCTCCCATGGCTACACCTTC. It codes for CASSPDSSHGYTF.